This T cell receptor (beta chain) is drawn from a study of Ad26.COV2.S vaccination and SARS-CoV-2 variants. The study, taken as a whole, reports: Individuals receiving vaccine had higher spike-specific TCR breadth than placebo recipients did.

Trimming took 6 bases from V and 13 from J, leaving 16 bases between them. The CDR3 has 12 residues. Per germline, CDR1 LNHDA and CDR2 SQIVND (reference sequence). Details on this clone: As yet, its antigen is unknown.

Libraries were prepared by immunoSEQ multiplex PCR; TCRdb keeps only in-frame clonotypes and omits some of them. Here the sample spans 400,000 to 450,000 clones, 90% being singletons. Treatment: roughly 18 received Ad26.COV2.S at low or high dose, single or two shots; five or six received placebo; per-sample allocation not given. Collection of samples fell on day 63 after the first vaccine or placebo injection. The shot given was an Ad26 vector that makes Wuhan-strain SARS-CoV-2 spike. The sequence came from a person between 18 and 65 years old who received the Ad26.COV2.S COVID-19 vaccine or a placebo. Specimen: peripheral blood, collected in a trial of Ad26.COV2.S vaccine versus placebo. The chain is built from TRBV19 and TRBJ2-1; a weak D match, TRBD1 (6 bases). As DNA, the CDR3 is TGTGCCAGTAGCGTACAGGGTATTGAACAGTTCTTC. Amino acids: CASSVQGIEQFF.